Shown below are 30 T cell receptor beta chains from a single sample sequenced in a study of T cell responses to AZD1222 COVID-19 vaccine. The table came from immunoSEQ multiplex PCR; TCRdb's copy has only in-frame clones and leaves some out. The sample records approximately 150,000 clones, 93% being singletons. The sequencing here drew on peripheral blood, taken on day 0 of AZD1222 vaccination. The origin of the receptors is an adult in good health.

This chain uses TRBV11-2 with TRBJ2-7; 8 nucleotides agree with TRBD2. Per germline, CDR1 SGHAT and CDR2 FQNNGV. The CDR3 length is 16 residues. The V and J ends lost 4 bases and 5 bases, in that order; junction bases with no gene match: 13. The CDR3 reads CASSSPGGVQADEQYF. CDR3 nucleotide sequence: TGTGCCAGCAGCTCACCGGGAGGGGTTCAGGCGGACGAGCAGTACTTC.

This rearrangement joins TRBV7-2 to TRBJ1-5, with D perhaps matching TRBD1 (5 bases). Looked up from germline, CDR1 is SGHTA and CDR2 is FQGNSA. The CDR3 covers 15 residues. Trimming took off 5 bases at V and 6 bases at J, with 17 bases between the two ends. The CDR3 protein is CASSRTSGVRQPQHF. CDR3 sequence (DNA): TGTGCCAGCAGCCGGACCTCGGGGGTTCGTCAGCCCCAGCATTTT.

The chain uses TRBV19 and TRBJ1-5; D call uncertain. This CDR3 is built from 13 residues. CDR1 is LNHDA, CDR2 SQIVND, per germline (reference sequence). The V end lost 4 bases, the J end lost 6 bases, and 10 bases lay between the germline ends. CDR3 sequence reads: CASSTQSLQPQHF. The CDR3 nucleotides are TGTGCCAGTAGTACGCAATCCCTTCAGCCCCAGCATTTT.

The genes are TRBV28 and TRBJ2-3, with D maybe TRBD1 (6 bases). This CDR3 is built from 17 residues. In germline, CDR1 is MDHEN, CDR2 SYDVKM. V was shortened by 5 bases and J by 3 bases, with 21 bases between the two germline ends. The DNA of the CDR3 is TGTGCCAGCAGTGTTTACAGGGTTTACCAGGCTACAGATACGCAGTATTTT. Amino acids: CASSVYRVYQATDTQYF.

This clone was recorded once. V gene TRBV18 combines with J gene TRBJ1-1; D unresolved. CDR1 and CDR2 (germline): KGHSH, LQKENI. V was clipped by 2 bases and J by 1 base, with 14 bases between them. The CDR3 loop spans 16 amino acids. The CDR3 loop reads CASSPTRTSGNTEAFF. In DNA form, the CDR3 reads TGTGCCAGCTCACCAACAAGGACTAGCGGGAACACTGAAGCTTTCTTT.

This chain's CDR3 is CASSPVAGYGELFF. The CDR3 DNA is TGTGCCAGCAGCCCCGTAGCGGGGTACGGGGAGCTGTTTTTT. The chain uses TRBV13 and TRBJ2-2; 8 bases are a match to TRBD2. The CDR3 contains 14 residues. Germline V CDR1 and CDR2: PRHDT, FYEKMQ (reference sequence). V trimming: 5 bases; J trimming: 7 bases; junction bases outside the gene matches: 6.

This chain joins TRBV28 and TRBJ2-7, with TRBD1 matching over 7 bases. V lost 5 bases, J lost 3 bases, and 16 bases stayed unmatched. From germline, CDR1 is MDHEN and CDR2 SYDVKM. The CDR3 is made up of 17 amino acids. CDR3 in amino acids: CASSPWTGSLPSYEQYF. The CDR3 nucleotides are TGTGCCAGCAGTCCCTGGACAGGTAGCCTACCGAGCTACGAGCAGTACTTC.

The chain links TRBV5-1 to TRBJ1-5; no definite D call. CDR3 size: 14 residues. Germline assignment: CDR1 SGHRS and CDR2 YFSETQ. V lost 0 bases and J 4 bases, leaving 8 bases between the germline ends. DNA of the CDR3: TGCGCCAGCAGCTTGGAAGGCAGTAATCAGCCCCAGCATTTT. Its translation is CASSLEGSNQPQHF.

The chain recombines TRBV6-5 with TRBJ2-7; perhaps TRBD2 as D (5 bases). The CDR3 contains 13 residues. The germline V gene encodes CDR1 MNHEY and CDR2 SVGAGI. Trimming cost V 6 bases and J 2 bases, with 11 bases left between them. The CDR3 DNA reads TGTGCCAGCAGACCACTAGGGCCCTACGAGCAGTACTTC. Its translation: CASRPLGPYEQYF.

The chain links TRBV25-1 to TRBJ1-6; 7 positions agree with TRBD1. Germline V gene lookup returns CDR1 MGHDK and CDR2 SYGVNS. V shed 4 bases and J 10 bases; nucleotides not matched to a gene: 13. This CDR3 contains 16 residues. CDR3 in DNA: TGTGCCAGCAGTGGATTTGCAGAGGGGGCGCGGTCACCCCTCCACTTT. Translation: CASSGFAEGARSPLHF.

The rearrangement joins TRBV4-1 to TRBJ2-7, with TRBD2 as a possible D gene (6 bases). Trimming removed 1 base from V and 6 bases from J, with 16 bases in between. The CDR3 is 15 residues long. The V gene's germline CDR1 is MGHRA and CDR2 YSYEKL. As DNA, the CDR3 is TGCGCCAGCAGCCAAGCCGAACGGCAGGGAGGCGAGCAGTACTTC. Amino acids: CASSQAERQGGEQYF.

The CDR3 DNA reads as TGTGCCAGCACCCATTCTAGCGGGAGCACAGATACGCAGTATTTT. Protein product: CASTHSSGSTDTQYF. The chain carries TRBV27 and TRBJ2-3, with TRBD2 identical over 8 bases. CDR1 is MNHEY and CDR2 is SMNVEV in the germline V gene (reference sequence). CDR3 length: 15 residues. V was pared by 7 bases and J by 0 bases, with 6 bases of the junction left unmatched.

J is TRBJ1-2 and V is TRBV15, with D maybe TRBD1 (6 bases). Trimming cost V 4 bases and J 4 bases, with 10 bases left between them. The germline gives CDR1 LNHNV, CDR2 YYDKDF (reference sequence). This CDR3 is built from 13 residues. This CDR3 is CATSNTGSYGYTF. The CDR3 DNA follows: TGTGCCACCAGCAACACAGGGTCCTATGGCTACACCTTC.

The J gene is TRBJ2-7, the V gene TRBV7-8, with 11 positions matching TRBD2. Losses at the gene ends were 5 bases for V and 3 bases for J; bases not matched to a gene: 3. In germline, CDR1 is SGHVS, CDR2 FQNEAQ. The length of the CDR3 is 14 residues. CDR3 amino acids: CASSIGTSGYEQYF. Here the CDR3 DNA reads TGTGCCAGCAGCATCGGGACTAGCGGCTACGAGCAGTACTTC.

V usage is TRBV2 and J usage is TRBJ1-2; TRBD1 agrees at 8 bases. Per germline, CDR1 SNHLY and CDR2 FYNNEI. This CDR3 comprises 14 residues. Trimming at V came to 6 bases and at J to 6 bases, leaving 9 bases not matched to a gene. CDR3 nucleotides: TGTGCCAGCAGATTCAGGGGGCTCACGGATGGCTACACCTTC. Protein: CASRFRGLTDGYTF.

This chain joins TRBV6-2 or TRBV6-3 and TRBJ1-1; D is uncertain. Per the germline V gene, CDR1 is MNHEY and CDR2 is SVGEGT. This CDR3 comprises 13 residues. The ends were cut back, 2 bases at V and 1 base at J, with 5 bases in the middle. The CDR3 sequence: CASSYGRNTEAFF. The CDR3 DNA follows: TGTGCCAGCAGTTACGGCAGGAACACTGAAGCTTTCTTT.

As to this clone: Within the sample, other DNA sequences also encode this same CDR3. The chain recombines TRBV4-1 with TRBJ1-3; no reliable D call. Germline values: CDR1 MGHRA, CDR2 YSYEKL. The V gene lost 0 bases and the J gene lost 4 bases, with 1 base spanning the gap. The CDR3 has 12 amino acids. As DNA, the CDR3 is TGCGCCAGCAGCCAAGACGGAAACACCATATATTTT. It specifies CASSQDGNTIYF.

V gene TRBV19 combines with J gene TRBJ1-1; D possibly corresponds to TRBD1 (5 bases). The length of the CDR3 is 16 residues. Germline CDR1 and CDR2: LNHDA and SQIVND (reference sequence). V dropped 2 bases and J dropped 0 bases, with 13 bases sitting between them. In DNA form, the CDR3 reads TGTGCCAGTAGTATAAGGGACGGAACATTGAACACTGAAGCTTTCTTT. This encodes CASSIRDGTLNTEAFF.

The chain joins TRBV5-4 to TRBJ2-1; D is uncertain. Trimming removed 3 bases at V and 9 bases at J, with 10 bases between. This CDR3 spans 12 amino acids. CDR1 is SGHNT and CDR2 is YYREEE in the germline V gene (reference sequence). The CDR3 is CASSSEALEQFF. The CDR3 nucleotides read TGTGCCAGCAGCTCAGAGGCTCTTGAGCAGTTCTTC.

The V and J genes are TRBV10-3 and TRBJ1-1; D gene ambiguous. CDR1 is ENHRY and CDR2 is SYGVKD in the germline V gene. The CDR3 is 13 residues long. V was clipped by 3 bases and J by 0 bases, with 5 bases between them. This CDR3 is CAISDKMNTEAFF. The CDR3, as DNA: TGTGCCATCAGTGACAAAATGAACACTGAAGCTTTCTTT.

This clone was recorded a few times. This sequence joins TRBV18 and TRBJ1-1; a weak D match, TRBD1 (6 bases). The ends were cut back, 6 bases at V and 8 bases at J, with 16 bases in the middle. This CDR3 comprises 13 residues. The V gene's germline CDR1 is KGHSH and CDR2 LQKENI. CDR3 in amino acids: CASSRTQGQEAFF. DNA of the CDR3: TGTGCCAGCTCCCGAACACAGGGTCAGGAAGCTTTCTTT.

The V call is TRBV19, the J call TRBJ2-7, with 7 bases that match TRBD2. The germline V gene encodes CDR1 LNHDA and CDR2 SQIVND (reference sequence). Trimming removed 3 bases from V and 6 bases from J; junction bases left unmatched: 8. This CDR3 comprises 14 residues. The CDR3 sequence is CASSISGGKVEQYF. CDR3 nucleotide sequence: TGTGCCAGTAGTATTTCCGGGGGGAAGGTCGAGCAGTACTTC.

The V and J genes are TRBV7-3 and TRBJ2-7, with D perhaps matching TRBD1 (6 bases). V dropped 0 bases and J dropped 7 bases, with 13 bases sitting between them. The germline V gene has CDR1 SGHTA and CDR2 FQGTGA. This CDR3 is 14 amino acids long. CDR3 nucleotides: TGTGCCAGCAGCTTAACGGGGACACTCGGGGAGCAGTACTTC. This codes for CASSLTGTLGEQYF.

Details on this clone: A read error may produce the germline difference seen at one junction end. This chain connects TRBV2 to TRBJ1-1; D unclear. This CDR3 contains 13 residues. CDR1 and CDR2 from the germline V gene are SNHLY and FYNNEI. This CDR3 is CASREDLNTEAFF. The DNA of the CDR3 is TGTGCCAGCAGGGAAGACTTAAACACTGAAGCTTTCTTT.

This clone was recorded once. The CDR3 nucleotides read TGTGCCAGCAGTGAAGGCCGGGACTCCTACAATGAGCAGTTCTTC. Its protein product is CASSEGRDSYNEQFF. V gene TRBV2 combines with J gene TRBJ2-1, with D possibly matching TRBD2 (5 bases). Trimming took off 1 base at V and 0 bases at J, with 7 bases between the two ends. CDR1 is SNHLY and CDR2 is FYNNEI in the germline V gene. The CDR3 covers 15 residues.

V and J are TRBV5-5 and TRBJ1-2; D is unresolved. There are 13 residues in the CDR3. V dropped 4 bases and J dropped 3 bases, with 10 bases sitting between them. The germline V gene has CDR1 SGHKS and CDR2 YYEKEE (reference sequence). This CDR3 reads CASSHATDYGYTF. CDR3 in DNA: TGTGCCAGCAGCCATGCGACCGACTATGGCTACACCTTC.

The genes are TRBV4-3 and TRBJ2-3, with unresolved D. Per the germline V gene, CDR1 is LGHNA and CDR2 is YSLEER. V was trimmed by 0 bases and J by 6 bases, leaving 7 bases between them. The CDR3 sequence is 13 residues long. CDR3 protein: CASSQDFGDTQYF. For the CDR3, the DNA is TGCGCCAGCAGCCAAGATTTCGGGGATACGCAGTATTTT.

The chain combines TRBV19 with TRBJ1-2, with 12 bases aligning to TRBD1. This CDR3 has 17 amino acids. Trimming took 3 bases from V and 5 from J; bases not matched to a gene: 10. CDR1 and CDR2 (germline): LNHDA, SQIVND (reference sequence). CDR3 coding DNA: TGTGCCAGTAGTATTCCCCGGGACAGGGGGCTGCGGTATGGCTACACCTTC. It encodes CASSIPRDRGLRYGYTF. The complete variable domain, with remaining parts taken from reference TRBV19 and TRBJ1-2, reads DGGITQSPKYLFRKEGQNVTLSCEQNLNHDAMYWYRQDPGQGLRLIYYSQIVNDFQKGDIAEGYSVSREKKESFPLTVTSAQKNPTAFYLCASSIPRDRGLRYGYTFGSGTRLTVV.

This chain connects TRBV29-1 to TRBJ2-5, with a tentative D call TRBD1 (6 bases). V shed 0 bases and J shed 3 bases, with 11 bases lying between them. The CDR3 totals 14 residues. Germline V lookup: CDR1 SQVTM, CDR2 ANQGSEA. The CDR3 region has the DNA TGCAGCGTTGAAGACTTACGGACAGAAGAGACCCAGTACTTC. The encoded protein is CSVEDLRTEETQYF.

The chain joins TRBV30 to TRBJ1-5, with 7 bases that match TRBD1. The CDR3 covers 15 residues. Trimming removed 2 bases from V and 4 bases from J; junction bases left unmatched: 8. CDR1 and CDR2 (germline): GTSNPN, SVGIG (reference sequence). CDR3 in amino acids: CAWSTRSTGNQPQHF. The DNA of the CDR3 is TGTGCCTGGAGTACTCGATCGACAGGGAATCAGCCCCAGCATTTT.